The clone carrying this T cell receptor (beta chain) was observed at least ten times. Its antigen is unidentified. The record originates from a study of T cells in Graves' hyperthyroidism and ophthalmopathy. There were TCR beta CDR3 regions amplified from RNA transcripts. The TCR CDR3 was amplified in a first-round RT-PCR using the HTBI primer set. TCRdb reanalysed the multiplex PCR reads using MiXCR and keeps one entry per CDR3 protein. Of 500,000 to 750,000 distinct CDR3 sequences in the sample, more than 13% are singletons; the top ten hold less than 9%. V shed 11 bases and J 0 bases; nucleotides not matched to a gene: 2. The CDR3 is 13 amino acids. Study conclusions and caveats: In the blood, most expanded thyroid clonotypes above 0.001 appeared as well.

The specimen was blood. The TCR comes from a young woman with Graves' ophthalmopathy. The rearrangement uses TRBV12-3 or TRBV12-4 and TRBJ2-1, with 9 bases identical to TRBD2. CDR3 amino acids: CAGSGSSYNEQFF. The DNA of the CDR3 is TGTGCCGGTAGCGGGAGCTCCTACAATGAGCAGTTCTTC.